Listed here is a single T cell receptor beta chain. The antigen is undetermined. These data are taken from a study of cytomegalovirus exposure and HLA in healthy donors. The overall study: The approximately 120 validation repertoires matched the 500 to 750 first-cohort repertoires in platform, a later analysis reported.

Measured with immunoSEQ multiplex PCR; TCRdb has only the in-frame clones, and not every one. The sample lists about 120,000 clones; 88% were seen once. The CDR3 sequence is 13 residues long. Deletions cut 4 bases from V and 0 bases from J, with 7 bases between. Germline V lookup: CDR1 SQVTM, CDR2 ANQGSEA. Study-level points and caveats: Among TCR beta chains, those listed as cytomegalovirus-associated numbered 164. Within the 120 or so validation repertoires, first-cohort TCR clusters tended to co-occur, according to a later analysis.

The V call is TRBV29-1, the J call TRBJ1-5; maybe TRBD1 (6 bases). The sample taken for sequencing was PBMCs. The TCR was taken from a man between 18 and 29 years old in good health and CMV-seropositive. DNA of the CDR3: TGCAGCGTTGGGGACACTAGCAATCAGCCCCAGCATTTT. It is translated as CSVGDTSNQPQHF. Full variable domain (outside the CDR3, taken from reference TRBV29-1 and TRBJ1-5): SAVISQKPSRDICQRGTSLTIQCQVDSQVTMMFWYRQQPGQSLTLIATANQGSEATYESGFVIDKFPISRPNLTFSTLTVSNMSPEDSSIYLCSVGDTSNQPQHFGDGTRLSIL.